The present TCR beta chain was sequenced within a study of shared clonotypes between healthy human individuals. Genomic DNA per cell subset filled all wells of several immunoSEQ plates. In replicate PCRs of unsorted PBMC, about 300 ng DNA, roughly 31,000 T cell genomes, was used. Unsorted PBMC DNA went through sequencing on ten immunoSEQ deep assay plates. Per the original data handling: ImmunoSEQ output held junction-only sequences without quality scores, so filtering differed. The table came from immunoSEQ multiplex PCR; TCRdb's copy has only in-frame clones and leaves some out. V, J and clone size are those of that table, while D and trimming were read from the DNA. The sample has roughly 500,000 clones; 70% to 80% are singletons. CDR3 length: 15 amino acids.

The TCR sequence derives from a woman aged 40 to 50 in good health. Some clones in this sample may be carry-over from other donors' samples. Material: PBMCs. The J gene is TRBJ2-7, the V gene TRBV12-1; TRBD2, as called in the table, went unchecked against the DNA. TRBV12-1 is a documented pseudogene. The CDR3 bases are TGTGCCAGCACCTCGGTTGCCGGGACTAGCTGCGAGCAGTACTTC. It specifies CASTSVAGTSCEQYF.